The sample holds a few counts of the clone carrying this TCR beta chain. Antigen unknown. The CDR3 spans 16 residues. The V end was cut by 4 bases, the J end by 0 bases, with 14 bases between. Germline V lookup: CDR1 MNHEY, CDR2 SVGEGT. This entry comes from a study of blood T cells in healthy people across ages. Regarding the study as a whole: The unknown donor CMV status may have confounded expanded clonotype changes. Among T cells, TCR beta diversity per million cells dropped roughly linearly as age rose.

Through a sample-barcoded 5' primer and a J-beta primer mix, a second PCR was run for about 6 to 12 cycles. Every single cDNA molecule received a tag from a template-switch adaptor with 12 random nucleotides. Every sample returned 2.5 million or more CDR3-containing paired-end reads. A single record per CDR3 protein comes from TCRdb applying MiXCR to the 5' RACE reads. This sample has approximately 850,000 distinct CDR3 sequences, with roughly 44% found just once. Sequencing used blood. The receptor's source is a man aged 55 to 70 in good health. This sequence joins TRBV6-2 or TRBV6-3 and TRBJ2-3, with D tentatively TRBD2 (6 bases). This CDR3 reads CASSSHGRGSTDTQYF. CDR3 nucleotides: TGTGCCAGCAGTTCCCATGGGCGGGGAAGCACAGATACGCAGTATTTT.